The rows below give T cell receptor beta chains drawn from one sample of a study of cytomegalovirus exposure and HLA in healthy donors. The table came from immunoSEQ multiplex PCR; TCRdb's copy has only in-frame clones and leaves some out. Of about 150,000 clones detected, roughly 9.8% appear once; the ten largest clones hold 1.8%. The sample taken for sequencing was PBMCs. These receptors originate from a man in his fifties or sixties in good health and CMV-seronegative. The CDR3 runs from the conserved cysteine through the conserved F or W. D genes are given only for firm matches. Clone size, where shown, is once, few, many, or a class for clones that have expanded.

J gene,clone size,D gene,V gene,CDR3 protein,CDR3 DNA
TRBJ1-6,.,.,TRBV19,CASFQGGYNSPLHF,TGTGCCAGCTTCCAAGGGGGTTATAATTCACCCCTCCACTTT
TRBJ2-7,many,.,TRBV11-2,CASSLDRLDSYEQYF,TGTGCCAGCAGCTTAGATAGGCTAGACTCCTACGAGCAGTACTTC
TRBJ2-1,few,TRBD1,TRBV7-9,CASSLLSGTGGSNEQFF,TGTGCCAGCAGCTTACTTTCTGGGACAGGGGGAAGCAATGAGCAGTTCTTC
TRBJ2-7,few,TRBD1,TRBV28,CASSPWTGTSYEQYF,TGTGCCAGCAGTCCTTGGACAGGGACGTCCTACGAGCAGTACTTC
TRBJ2-1,few,TRBD2,TRBV7-8,CASSPSPAGGEQFF,TGTGCCAGCAGCCCCTCGCCCGCGGGAGGTGAGCAGTTCTTC
TRBJ2-3,few,TRBD1,TRBV5-5,CASSSGTGEDTQYF,TGTGCCAGCAGCTCCGGGACAGGGGAAGATACGCAGTATTTT
TRBJ2-1,.,TRBD2,TRBV2,CASTGTRTSEQFF,TGTGCCAGCACCGGGACTAGAACAAGTGAGCAGTTCTTC
TRBJ1-2,few,.,TRBV28,CASSQAGVLANYGYTF,TGTGCCAGCAGTCAAGCAGGGGTACTAGCTAACTATGGCTACACCTTC
TRBJ1-4,.,.,TRBV7-2,CASSLAGARSEKLFF,TGTGCCAGCAGCTTAGCGGGCGCTCGGTCCGAAAAACTGTTTTTT
TRBJ2-5,few,.,TRBV23-1,CASSQSRTDLKETQYF,TGCGCCAGCAGTCAATCGAGGACAGATCTTAAAGAGACCCAGTACTTC
TRBJ2-7,few,TRBD2,TRBV27,CASSSGLLAYEQYF,TGTGCCAGCAGTTCGGGACTATTAGCCTACGAGCAGTACTTC
TRBJ1-6,.,TRBD1,TRBV19,CASSGGTGANSPLHF,TGTGCCAGTAGTGGGGGGACAGGGGCCAATTCACCCCTCCACTTT
TRBJ1-4,few,TRBD1,TRBV27,CASTRGGLPGEKLFF,TGTGCCAGCACTCGAGGGGGCCTCCCTGGCGAAAAACTGTTTTTT
TRBJ1-2,.,.,TRBV6-5,CASSSGRVEGYTF,TGTGCCAGCAGTTCCGGGAGGGTGGAGGGCTACACCTTC
TRBJ2-7,.,.,TRBV6-5,CASSRLAGTYEQYF,TGTGCCAGCAGTCGGCTGGCGGGGACCTACGAGCAGTACTTC
TRBJ1-2,few,TRBD1,TRBV28,CASSNAGGNYGYTF,TGTGCCAGCAGCAACGCAGGGGGTAACTATGGCTACACCTTC
TRBJ2-1,few,.,TRBV6-5,CASSRGGMSYNEQFF,TGTGCCAGCAGTAGAGGCGGTATGAGTTACAATGAGCAGTTCTTC
TRBJ2-6,.,TRBD1,TRBV2,CASNPRGQGGSGANVLTF,TGTGCCAGCAACCCAAGGGGACAGGGTGGCTCTGGGGCCAACGTCCTGACTTTC
TRBJ2-5,.,.,TRBV5-1,CASSLAGGPQETQYF,TGCGCCAGCAGCTTGGCCGGGGGGCCCCAAGAGACCCAGTACTTC
TRBJ2-5,.,.,TRBV19,CASRIGETQYF,TGCGCCAGTAGGATCGGGGAGACCCAGTACTTC
TRBJ1-1,.,.,TRBV10-1,CASSSGGATTEAFF,TGCGCCAGCAGTTCGGGGGGGGCGACCACTGAAGCTTTCTTT
TRBJ2-3,.,TRBD2,TRBV7-2,CASSLGFAGGVADTQYF,TGTGCCAGCAGCTTGGGCTTTGCGGGAGGTGTGGCAGATACGCAGTATTTT